The clone carrying this T cell receptor (beta chain) was detected a few times. This entry is derived from a study of patients and donors after allogeneic stem cell transplantation. TCRdb reprocessed the RT-PCR reads with MiXCR, giving one entry per CDR3 protein. The sample gives about a million distinct CDR3 sequences, 15% to 20% of which show up once; 5% to 7.5% is in the top ten. Germline CDR1 SGDLS, CDR2 YYNGEE. Trimming left V 0 bases short and J 9 bases short, with 15 bases between. The CDR3 is 14 residues long. Sequences were obtained from blood, either unsorted or a sorted T cell fraction (not recorded which). The TCR was taken from a human donor who was either an allogeneic HSCT recipient or a stem cell or donor lymphocyte infusion donor (not recorded which). It is not recorded whose cells these are; they may come from a transplant donor. The V call is TRBV9, the J call TRBJ2-5; the D gene is possibly TRBD1 (6 bases). The chain's CDR3 is CASSVEQGMEAQYF. The CDR3 region has the DNA TGTGCCAGCAGCGTAGAACAGGGAATGGAGGCCCAGTACTTC.